The 4 T cell receptor beta chains listed next were all sequenced from one sample in a study of blood T cell repertoires in COVID-19. Assay used: immunoSEQ multiplex PCR; TCRdb lists only in-frame clones, some missing. The table records around 280,000 clones, approximately 91% of them present only once. The sequenced sample was peripheral blood. These receptors all come from a woman aged 25 to 39 with COVID-19, enrolled during active disease.

The chain recombines TRBV7-2 with TRBJ1-6; TRBD1 aligns across 8 bases. The germline gives CDR1 SGHTA, CDR2 FQGNSA. This CDR3 region has 16 residues. J lost 6 bases, V lost 5 bases, and 9 bases had no gene match. The DNA for the CDR3 is TGTGCCAGCAGCCCGTTCAGGACAGGGTCTAATTCACCCCTCCACTTT. Its translation: CASSPFRTGSNSPLHF. Using reference TRBV7-2 and TRBJ1-6 for the parts outside the CDR3, the full variable domain is GAGVSQSPSNKVTEKGKDVELRCDPISGHTALYWYRQSLGQGLEFLIYFQGNSAPDKSGLPSDRFSAERTGGSVSTLTIQRTQQEDSAVYLCASSPFRTGSNSPLHFGNGTRLTVT.

Only one count was recorded for this clone. The rearrangement joins TRBV24-1 to TRBJ2-2; 8 bases line up with TRBD1. Germline-derived CDR1 and CDR2 are KGHDR and SFDVKD. The CDR3 has 13 amino acids. V gave up 10 bases and J gave up 5 bases; unmatched junction bases: 5. The CDR3 sequence is CATNRGRTGELFF. In DNA, the CDR3 is TGTGCCACAAACAGGGGGAGGACCGGGGAGCTGTTTTTT.

The CDR3 sequence is CASSPGQGIRERNEQYF. CDR3 DNA: TGTGCCAGCAGCCCCGGACAGGGGATACGGGAGAGGAACGAGCAGTACTTC. J is TRBJ2-7 and V is TRBV27, with TRBD1 matching over 9 bases. With 6 bases clipped from V and 5 bases from J, the junction kept 17 bases outside the gene matches. Per the germline V gene, CDR1 is MNHEY and CDR2 is SMNVEV (reference sequence). The CDR3 spans 17 residues.

V is TRBV11-2 and J is TRBJ1-1, with D possibly TRBD1 on 6 matching bases. The CDR3 length is 14 residues. Germline CDR1 and CDR2: SGHAT and FQNNGV. The V end lost 4 bases, the J end lost 3 bases, and 12 bases lay between the germline ends. CDR3 DNA sequence: TGTGCCAGCAGCTGGCCACAGGGTTACACTGAAGCTTTCTTT. It is translated as CASSWPQGYTEAFF.